This TCR beta chain was observed in a study of blood T cells in healthy people across ages. Isolation of PBMCs gave at least 6 million cells per sample. In this sample, this clonotype turned up many times. No antigen is known for it. Overall study findings and caveats: Age advanced and TCR beta diversity per million T cells fell, roughly linearly. The study regarded diversity estimates from one million T cells as underestimates.

V gave up 0 bases and J gave up 3 bases; unmatched junction bases: 1. The germline CDR1 and CDR2 sequences are DFQATT and SNEGSKA (reference sequence). The CDR3 loop spans 14 amino acids. Alongside a J-beta primer mix, a sample-barcoded 5' primer served in a second PCR lasting about 6 to 12 cycles. In TCRdb, the 5' RACE reads were re-called with MiXCR into one record per CDR3 protein. This table has 650,000 to 700,000 distinct CDR3 sequences, roughly half appearing once. Specimen: blood. The chain carries TRBV20-1 and TRBJ2-7; 11 bases align to TRBD1. The source is an elderly woman in good health. The CDR3 coding sequence is TGCAGTGCTAGAGAGGACAGGGGGCTCTACGAGCAGTACTTC. Amino acids: CSAREDRGLYEQYF.